This passage covers 2 T cell receptor beta chains from one sample sequenced in a study of blood T cells in healthy people across ages. The second PCR ran roughly 7 to 12 cycles with a sample-barcoded 5' primer and J-beta primers. From the 5' RACE reads, TCRdb called clonotypes with MiXCR, one entry per CDR3 protein. The table includes hundreds of thousands of distinct CDR3 sequences, roughly 43% detected once. The specimen was blood. These receptors were taken from a man older than 75 in good health.

CDR3 protein: CAWTPLDYSYEQYF. CDR3 nucleotide sequence: TGTGCCTGGACTCCCCTGGACTACTCCTACGAGCAGTACTTC. The gene calls are TRBV30 and TRBJ2-7; TRBD2 might be the D (6 bases). V dropped 4 bases and J dropped 0 bases, with 13 bases sitting between them. CDR1 is GTSNPN and CDR2 is SVGIG in the germline V gene (reference sequence). The CDR3 covers 14 residues.

This clonotype was counted ten times or more. The J gene is TRBJ2-5, the V gene TRBV29-1, with 10 bases matching TRBD2. The germline gives CDR1 SQVTM, CDR2 ANQGSEA. The CDR3 contains 15 residues. Trimming at V came to 4 bases and at J to 4 bases, leaving 9 bases not matched to a gene. CDR3 sequence (DNA): TGCAGCGTTGGAGCCCTAGCGGGAGTCGGAGAGACCCAGTACTTC. This translates into CSVGALAGVGETQYF.